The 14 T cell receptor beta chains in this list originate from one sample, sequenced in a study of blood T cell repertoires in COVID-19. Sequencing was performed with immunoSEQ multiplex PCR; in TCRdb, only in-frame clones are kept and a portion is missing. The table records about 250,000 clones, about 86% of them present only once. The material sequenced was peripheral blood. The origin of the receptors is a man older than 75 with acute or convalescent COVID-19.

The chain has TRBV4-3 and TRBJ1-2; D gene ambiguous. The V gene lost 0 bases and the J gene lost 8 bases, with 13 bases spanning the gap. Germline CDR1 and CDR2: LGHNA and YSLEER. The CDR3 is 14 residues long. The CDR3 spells CASSQEATPGGYTF. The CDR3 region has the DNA TGCGCCAGCAGCCAAGAGGCGACGCCGGGGGGCTACACCTTC.

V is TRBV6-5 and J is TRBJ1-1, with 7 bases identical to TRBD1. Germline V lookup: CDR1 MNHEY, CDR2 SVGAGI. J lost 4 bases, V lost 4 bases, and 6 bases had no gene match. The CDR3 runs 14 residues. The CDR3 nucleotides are TGTGCCAGCAGTTTCGACAGGGTAGGCACTGAAGCTTTCTTT. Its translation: CASSFDRVGTEAFF.

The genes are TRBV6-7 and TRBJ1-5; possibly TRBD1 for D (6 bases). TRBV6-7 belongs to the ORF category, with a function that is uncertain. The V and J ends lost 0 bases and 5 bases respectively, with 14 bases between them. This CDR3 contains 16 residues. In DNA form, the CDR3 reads TGTGCCAGCAGTTACTCGCGGCAGGGGATCGATCAGCCCCAGCATTTT. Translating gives CASSYSRQGIDQPQHF.

The CDR3 sequence is CASSTGQAISGANVLTF. CDR3 bases: TGTGCCAGCTCAACGGGACAGGCTATATCTGGGGCCAACGTCCTGACTTTC. The chain uses TRBV18 and TRBJ2-6, with 8 positions matching TRBD1. J was trimmed by 1 base and V by 5 bases; bases with no gene match: 7. CDR1 and CDR2 from the germline V gene are KGHSH and LQKENI. This CDR3 has 17 residues.

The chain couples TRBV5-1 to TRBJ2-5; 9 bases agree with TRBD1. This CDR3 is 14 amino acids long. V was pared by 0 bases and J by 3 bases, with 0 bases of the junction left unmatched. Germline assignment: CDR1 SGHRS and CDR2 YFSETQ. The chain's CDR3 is CASSLGDREETQYF. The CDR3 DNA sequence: TGCGCCAGCAGCTTGGGGGACAGGGAAGAGACCCAGTACTTC.

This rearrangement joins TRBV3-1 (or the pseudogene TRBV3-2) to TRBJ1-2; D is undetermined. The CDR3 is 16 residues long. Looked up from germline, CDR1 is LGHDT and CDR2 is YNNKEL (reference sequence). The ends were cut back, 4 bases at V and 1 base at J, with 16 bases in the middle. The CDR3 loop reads CASSPYVGLLNYGYTF. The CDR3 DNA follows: TGTGCCAGCAGCCCCTACGTGGGCCTTCTTAACTATGGCTACACCTTC.

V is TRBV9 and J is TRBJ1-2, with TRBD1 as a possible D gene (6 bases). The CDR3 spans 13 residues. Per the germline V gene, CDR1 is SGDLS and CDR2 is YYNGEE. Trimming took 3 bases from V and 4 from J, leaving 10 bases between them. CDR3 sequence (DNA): TGTGCCAGCAGCGGAGTAGGGGGCTATGGCTACACCTTC. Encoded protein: CASSGVGGYGYTF. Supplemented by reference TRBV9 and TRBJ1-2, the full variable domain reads DSGVTQTPKHLITATGQRVTLRCSPRSGDLSVYWYQQSLDQGLQFLIQYYNGEERAKGNILERFSAQQFPDLHSELNLSSLELGDSALYFCASSGVGGYGYTFGSGTRLTVV.

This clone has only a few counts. CDR3 nucleotides: TGCGCCAACTTCGCCACTAGCGGGCATTTGAATGAGCAGTTCTTC. Translating it yields CANFATSGHLNEQFF. The chain has TRBV10-1 and TRBJ2-1, with 9 bases lining up with TRBD2. V shed 10 bases, J shed 7 bases, and the junction held 14 bases outside the gene matches. CDR3 size: 15 residues. CDR1 and CDR2 from the germline V gene are WNHNN and SYGVQD (reference sequence).

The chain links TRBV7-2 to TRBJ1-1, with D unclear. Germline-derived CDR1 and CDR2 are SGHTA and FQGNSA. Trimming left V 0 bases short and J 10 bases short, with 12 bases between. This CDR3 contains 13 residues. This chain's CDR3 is CASSLARRVGAFF. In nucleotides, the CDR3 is TGTGCCAGCAGCTTAGCGCGGCGGGTGGGAGCTTTCTTT.

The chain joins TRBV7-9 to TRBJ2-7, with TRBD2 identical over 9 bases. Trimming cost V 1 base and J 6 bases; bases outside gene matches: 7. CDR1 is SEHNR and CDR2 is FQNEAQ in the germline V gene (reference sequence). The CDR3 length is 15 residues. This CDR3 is CASSLESGGGAEQYF. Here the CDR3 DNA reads TGTGCCAGCAGCTTAGAGAGTGGCGGGGGGGCCGAGCAGTACTTC.

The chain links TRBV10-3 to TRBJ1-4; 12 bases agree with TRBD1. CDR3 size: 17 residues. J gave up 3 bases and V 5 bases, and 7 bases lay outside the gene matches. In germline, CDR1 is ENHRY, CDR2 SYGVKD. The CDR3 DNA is TGTGCCATCAGTTCCCGGGACAGGGGGCGTTCTAATGAAAAACTGTTTTTT. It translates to CAISSRDRGRSNEKLFF.

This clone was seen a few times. As DNA, the CDR3 is TGTGCCAGCAGCCAAGAGGCTGGCACCGGGGAGCTGTTTTTT. Translation gives CASSQEAGTGELFF. The V call is TRBV14, the J call TRBJ2-2, with D unclear. The CDR3 extends over 14 amino acids. Germline loops: CDR1 SGHDN, CDR2 FVKESK. V lost 0 bases, J lost 4 bases, and 6 bases lay in between.

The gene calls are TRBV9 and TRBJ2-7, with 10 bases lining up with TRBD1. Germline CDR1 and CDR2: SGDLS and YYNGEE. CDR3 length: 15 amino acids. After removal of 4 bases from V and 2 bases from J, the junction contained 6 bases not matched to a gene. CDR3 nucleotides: TGTGCCAGCAGCCCCGGACAGGGGGGAACCTACGAGCAGTACTTC. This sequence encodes CASSPGQGGTYEQYF. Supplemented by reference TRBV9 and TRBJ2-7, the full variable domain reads DSGVTQTPKHLITATGQRVTLRCSPRSGDLSVYWYQQSLDQGLQFLIQYYNGEERAKGNILERFSAQQFPDLHSELNLSSLELGDSALYFCASSPGQGGTYEQYFGPGTRLTVT.

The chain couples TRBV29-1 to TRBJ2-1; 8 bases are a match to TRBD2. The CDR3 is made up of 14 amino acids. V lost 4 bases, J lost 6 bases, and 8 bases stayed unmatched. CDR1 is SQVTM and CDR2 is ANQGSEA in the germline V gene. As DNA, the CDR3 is TGCAGCGTTGCCTCCCCGGGGGGGATCAATGAGCAGTTCTTC. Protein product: CSVASPGGINEQFF.